These 9 T cell receptor beta chains share one sample of origin, sequenced in a study of T cell repertoires in cytomegalovirus infection. TCRdb passed the reads through MiXCR, listing each CDR3 protein once. The sample holds 150,000 or so distinct CDR3 sequences, 5.5% to 7% seen once. Sequenced material: PBMCs. All receptors come from a human donor in good health (CMV status not recorded). Some clones in this sample may be carry-over from other donors' samples.

This clonotype has a count of ten or more. J is TRBJ2-3 and V is TRBV11-3, with a tentative D call TRBD2 (6 bases). V lost 3 bases to trimming and J lost 2 bases, with 9 bases between them. Germline V gene sequence: CDR1 SGHNT, CDR2 YENEEA. This CDR3 comprises 14 residues. CDR3 residues: CASSLGGLTDTQYF. The DNA of the CDR3 is TGTGCCAGCAGCTTGGGGGGTCTCACAGATACGCAGTATTTT.

The J gene is TRBJ1-1, the V gene TRBV30; D remains ambiguous. The V end lost 2 bases, the J end lost 5 bases, and 18 bases lay between the germline ends. This CDR3 has 15 residues. Germline loops: CDR1 GTSNPN, CDR2 SVGIG (reference sequence). CDR3 DNA sequence: TGTGCCTGGAGTTTGGGTTCTTCCGCCGGGACTGAAGCTTTCTTT. Residues: CAWSLGSSAGTEAFF.

This clonotype came up a few times. The rearrangement uses TRBV14 and TRBJ2-1; 8 bases map to TRBD1. Germline-derived CDR1 and CDR2 are SGHDN and FVKESK. CDR3 length: 13 amino acids. The V segment lost 5 bases and the J segment 8 bases; nucleotides outside the gene matches: 5. The CDR3 DNA is TGTGCCAGCAGCGTGGACAGGGTAGATGAGCAGTTCTTC. This gives the protein CASSVDRVDEQFF.

A few counts support this clonotype. The DNA for the CDR3 is TGTGCCAGCAGCGCAGGACAGACAACCTACGAGCAGTACTTC. This encodes CASSAGQTTYEQYF. The chain employs TRBV7-8 and TRBJ2-7; a possible D gene is TRBD1 (6 bases). The CDR3 has 14 residues. Trimming removed 5 bases from V and 2 bases from J, with 13 bases in between. Germline CDR1 reads SGHVS; CDR2 reads FQNEAQ. The whole variable domain, remainder taken from reference TRBV7-8 and TRBJ2-7, is GAGVSQSPRYKVAKRGQDVALRCDPISGHVSLFWYQQALGQGPEFLTYFQNEAQLDKSGLPSDRFFAERPEGSVSTLKIQRTQQEDSAVYLCASSAGQTTYEQYFGPGTRLTVT.

This clonotype was detected ten times or more. CDR3 amino acids: CASSLAIQAGGPYGEQFF. CDR3 DNA: TGTGCCAGCAGCTTAGCAATTCAAGCGGGGGGGCCATACGGTGAGCAGTTCTTC. V is TRBV7-8 and J is TRBJ2-1; TRBD2 matches 10 bases. Germline loops: CDR1 SGHVS, CDR2 FQNEAQ. V was pared by 0 bases and J by 9 bases, with 14 bases of the junction left unmatched. This CDR3 region has 18 residues.

This chain links TRBV7-9 with TRBJ2-7, with TRBD1 identical over 9 bases. The trim removed 3 bases at V and 5 bases at J, leaving 2 bases unmatched. From germline, CDR1 is SEHNR and CDR2 FQNEAQ (reference sequence). This CDR3 is built from 13 residues. The CDR3 sequence is CASSLDRGHEQYF. CDR3 nucleotides: TGTGCCAGCAGCTTGGACAGGGGCCACGAGCAGTACTTC.

Remarks on this clonotype: A much larger clone lies one base from this, so it may be a read error. The rearrangement joins TRBV7-3 to TRBJ2-3; no firm D call. This CDR3 has 14 residues. The V end lost 5 bases, the J end lost 9 bases, and 18 bases lay between the germline ends. Germline CDR1 SGHTA, CDR2 FQGTGA. The CDR3 sequence is CASSLGDGPATQYF. CDR3 DNA sequence: TGTGCCAGCAGCCTCGGAGATGGACCAGCCACGCAGTATTTT. The whole variable domain, filled in from reference TRBV7-3 and TRBJ2-3, reads GAGVSQTPSNKVTEKGKYVELRCDPISGHTALYWYRQSLGQGPEFLIYFQGTGAADDSGLPNDRFFAVRPEGSVSTLKIQRTERGDSAVYLCASSLGDGPATQYFGPGTRLTVL.

This clonotype was seen repeatedly, ten times or more. This rearrangement joins TRBV19 to TRBJ2-1, with 13 nucleotides matching TRBD2. V lost 3 bases to trimming and J lost 6 bases; unmatched junction nucleotides: 5. The CDR3 sequence is 16 residues long. CDR1 and CDR2 (germline): LNHDA, SQIVND (reference sequence). Here the CDR3 DNA reads TGTGCCAGTAGTATTCTCCGGACTAGCGGGGGCAATGAGCAGTTCTTC. Amino acids: CASSILRTSGGNEQFF.

This clonotype was observed many times. The V call is TRBV7-9, the J call TRBJ1-1; D not certain. V dropped 5 bases and J dropped 1 base, with 5 bases sitting between them. Germline V gene lookup returns CDR1 SEHNR and CDR2 FQNEAQ (reference sequence). This CDR3 has 12 amino acids. The CDR3, as DNA: TGTGCCAGCAGCGGGTGGAACACTGAAGCTTTCTTT. It yields the protein CASSGWNTEAFF. Combining the CDR3 with reference TRBV7-9 and TRBJ1-1 gives the whole variable domain DTGVSQNPRHKITKRGQNVTFRCDPISEHNRLYWYRQTLGQGPEFLTYFQNEAQLEKSRLLSDRFSAERPKGSFSTLEIQRTEQGDSAMYLCASSGWNTEAFFGQGTRLTVV.